This T cell receptor (beta chain) originates from a study of T cells after posttransplantation cyclophosphamide. Study results and limitations: Blood and skin or GI T cell repertoires showed limited TRB overlap. TRB clonality was highly associated with recipient CMV seropositivity and reactivation.

Sampled 1 year posttransplant, controls received myeloablative marrow transplants, methotrexate and a calcineurin inhibitor. Details on this clone: Antigen specificity is unknown.

Trimming stripped 5 bases from V and 0 bases from J, with 11 bases between. From germline, CDR1 is SQVTM and CDR2 ANQGSEA. This CDR3 comprises 13 residues. Repertoires were generated with immunoSEQ multiplex PCR, while TCRdb's copy carries only in-frame clones and drops some. The sample includes about 15,000 clones, around 82% of them seen just once. This sequence originates from a male patient aged 18-29 years who received an allogeneic stem cell transplant from a related donor, was CMV-positive, and had no GVHD. Some T cells may have come from the graft donor. The gene calls are TRBV29-1 and TRBJ2-7; perhaps TRBD1 as D (6 bases). The sample in question was PBMCs, obtained approximately 390 days after allogeneic stem cell transplant with calcineurin inhibitor and methotrexate. CDR3 region: CSVPGQHSYEQYF. CDR3 sequence (DNA): TGCAGCGTTCCCGGACAGCACTCCTACGAGCAGTACTTC.